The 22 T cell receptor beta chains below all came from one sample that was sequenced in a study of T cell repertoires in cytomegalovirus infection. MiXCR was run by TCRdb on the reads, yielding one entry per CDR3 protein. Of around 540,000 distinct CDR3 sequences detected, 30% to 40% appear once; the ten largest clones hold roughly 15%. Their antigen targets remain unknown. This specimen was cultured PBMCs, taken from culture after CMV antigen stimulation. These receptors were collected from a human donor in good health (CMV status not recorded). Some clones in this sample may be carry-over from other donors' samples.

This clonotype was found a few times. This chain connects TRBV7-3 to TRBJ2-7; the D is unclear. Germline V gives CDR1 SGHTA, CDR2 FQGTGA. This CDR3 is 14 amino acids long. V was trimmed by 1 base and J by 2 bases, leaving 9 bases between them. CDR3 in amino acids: CASSLKATPYEQYF. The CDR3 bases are TGTGCCAGCAGCTTAAAGGCTACTCCCTACGAGCAGTACTTC.

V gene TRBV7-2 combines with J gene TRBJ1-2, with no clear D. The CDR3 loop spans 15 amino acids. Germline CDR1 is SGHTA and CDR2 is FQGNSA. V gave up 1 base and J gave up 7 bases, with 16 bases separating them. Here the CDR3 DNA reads TGTGCCAGCAGCTTAGAAACCCAATCGGGTGTTGGCTACACCTTC. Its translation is CASSLETQSGVGYTF.

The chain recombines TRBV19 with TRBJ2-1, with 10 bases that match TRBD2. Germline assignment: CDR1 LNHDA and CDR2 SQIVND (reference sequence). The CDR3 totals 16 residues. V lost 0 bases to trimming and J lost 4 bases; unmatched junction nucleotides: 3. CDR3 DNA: TGTGCCAGTAGTATAGAGACTAGCGGGCCTTACAATGAGCAGTTCTTC. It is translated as CASSIETSGPYNEQFF.

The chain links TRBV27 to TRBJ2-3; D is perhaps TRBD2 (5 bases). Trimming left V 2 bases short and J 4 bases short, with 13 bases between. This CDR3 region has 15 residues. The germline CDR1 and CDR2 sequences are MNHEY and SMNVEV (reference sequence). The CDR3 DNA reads TGTGCCAGCAGTTTAACCCCAGGTAGCGCAGATACGCAGTATTTT. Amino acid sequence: CASSLTPGSADTQYF.

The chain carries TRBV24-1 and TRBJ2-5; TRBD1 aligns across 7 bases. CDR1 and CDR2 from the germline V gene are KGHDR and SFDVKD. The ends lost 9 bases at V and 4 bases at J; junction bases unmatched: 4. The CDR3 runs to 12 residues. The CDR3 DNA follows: TGTGCCACCGGAAGACAGGGAGAGACCCAGTACTTC. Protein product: CATGRQGETQYF.

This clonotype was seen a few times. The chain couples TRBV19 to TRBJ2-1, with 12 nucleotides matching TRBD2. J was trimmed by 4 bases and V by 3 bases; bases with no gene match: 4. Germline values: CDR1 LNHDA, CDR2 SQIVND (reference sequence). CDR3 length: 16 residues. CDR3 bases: TGTGCCAGTAGTATCCTTCTAGCGGGAGGGTACAATGAGCAGTTCTTC. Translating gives CASSILLAGGYNEQFF. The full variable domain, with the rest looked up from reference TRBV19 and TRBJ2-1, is DGGITQSPKYLFRKEGQNVTLSCEQNLNHDAMYWYRQDPGQGLRLIYYSQIVNDFQKGDIAEGYSVSREKKESFPLTVTSAQKNPTAFYLCASSILLAGGYNEQFFGPGTRLTVL.

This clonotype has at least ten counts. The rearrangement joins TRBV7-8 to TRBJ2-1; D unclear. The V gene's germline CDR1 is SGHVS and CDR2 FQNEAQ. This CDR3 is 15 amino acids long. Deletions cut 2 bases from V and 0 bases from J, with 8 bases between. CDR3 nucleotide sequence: TGTGCCAGCAGCTTACCCCTTAGCTCCTACAATGAGCAGTTCTTC. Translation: CASSLPLSSYNEQFF.

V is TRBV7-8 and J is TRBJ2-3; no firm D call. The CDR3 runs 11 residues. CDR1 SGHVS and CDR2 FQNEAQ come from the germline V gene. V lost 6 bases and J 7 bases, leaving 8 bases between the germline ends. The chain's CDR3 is CASRETNTQYF. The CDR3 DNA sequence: TGTGCCAGCAGAGAGACAAATACGCAGTATTTT.

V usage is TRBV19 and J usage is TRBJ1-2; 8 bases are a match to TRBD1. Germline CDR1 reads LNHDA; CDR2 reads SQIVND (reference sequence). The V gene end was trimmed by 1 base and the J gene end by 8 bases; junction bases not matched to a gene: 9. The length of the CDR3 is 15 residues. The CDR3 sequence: CASSIVGQGAEGYTF. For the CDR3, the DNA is TGTGCCAGTAGTATAGTTGGGCAGGGGGCGGAAGGCTACACCTTC.

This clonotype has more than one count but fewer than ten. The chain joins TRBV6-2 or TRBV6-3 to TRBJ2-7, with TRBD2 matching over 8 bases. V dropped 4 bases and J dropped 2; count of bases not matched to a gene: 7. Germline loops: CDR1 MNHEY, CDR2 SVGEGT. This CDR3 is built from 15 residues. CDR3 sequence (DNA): TGTGCCAGCAGTTTTCTAGCGGGTTACCCCTACGAGCAGTACTTC. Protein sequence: CASSFLAGYPYEQYF.

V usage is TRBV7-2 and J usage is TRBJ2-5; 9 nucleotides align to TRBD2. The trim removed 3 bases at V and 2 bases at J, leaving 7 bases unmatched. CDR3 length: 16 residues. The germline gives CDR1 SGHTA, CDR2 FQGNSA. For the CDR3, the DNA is TGTGCCAGCAGCTTGTATAATAGCGGGGGTCAAGAGACCCAGTACTTC. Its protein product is CASSLYNSGGQETQYF.

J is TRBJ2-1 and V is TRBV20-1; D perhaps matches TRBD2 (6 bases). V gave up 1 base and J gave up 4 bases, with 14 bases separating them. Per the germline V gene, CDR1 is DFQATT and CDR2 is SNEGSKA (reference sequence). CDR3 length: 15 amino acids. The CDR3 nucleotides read TGCAGTGCTAGAGGAGACCGGGACTTTTACAATGAGCAGTTCTTC. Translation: CSARGDRDFYNEQFF.

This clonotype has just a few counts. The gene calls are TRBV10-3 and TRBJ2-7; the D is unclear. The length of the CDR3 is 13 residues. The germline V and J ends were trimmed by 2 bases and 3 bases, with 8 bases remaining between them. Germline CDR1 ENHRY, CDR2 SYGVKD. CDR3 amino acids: CAISENIGYEQYV. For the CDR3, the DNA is TGTGCCATCAGTGAGAATATAGGCTACGAGCAGTACGTC.

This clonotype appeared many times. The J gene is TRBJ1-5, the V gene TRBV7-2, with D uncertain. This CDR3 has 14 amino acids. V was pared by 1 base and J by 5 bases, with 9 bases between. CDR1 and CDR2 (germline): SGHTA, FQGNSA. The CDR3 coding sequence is TGTGCCAGCAGCTTAGATAATGGAGATCAGCCCCAGCATTTT. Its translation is CASSLDNGDQPQHF.

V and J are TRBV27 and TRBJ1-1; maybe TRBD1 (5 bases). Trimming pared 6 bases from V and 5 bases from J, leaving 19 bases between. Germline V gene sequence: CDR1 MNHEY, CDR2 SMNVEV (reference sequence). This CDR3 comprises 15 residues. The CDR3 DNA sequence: TGTGCCAGCAGCCCCGTTTCCCAGGGAGGGACTGAAGCTTTCTTT. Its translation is CASSPVSQGGTEAFF.

The CDR3 nucleotides are TGTGCCAGTAGTCCACGGATGAACACCGGGGAGCTGTTTTTT. Translation gives CASSPRMNTGELFF. J is TRBJ2-2 and V is TRBV19; D unresolved. The CDR3 totals 14 residues. Trimming stripped 5 bases from V and 1 base from J, with 8 bases between. From germline, CDR1 is LNHDA and CDR2 SQIVND (reference sequence).

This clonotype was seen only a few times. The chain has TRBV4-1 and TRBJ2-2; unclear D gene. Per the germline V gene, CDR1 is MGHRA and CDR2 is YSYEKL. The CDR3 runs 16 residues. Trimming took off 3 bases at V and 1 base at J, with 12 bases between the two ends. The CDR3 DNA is TGCGCCAGCAGCCATTTTTCGGCATGGAACACCGGGGAGCTGTTTTTT. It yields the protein CASSHFSAWNTGELFF.

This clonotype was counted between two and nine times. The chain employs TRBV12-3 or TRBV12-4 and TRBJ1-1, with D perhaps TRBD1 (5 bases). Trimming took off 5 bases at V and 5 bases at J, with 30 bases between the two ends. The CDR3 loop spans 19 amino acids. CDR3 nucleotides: TGTGCCAGCAGTCCATGGTCGAATTCACTGGGGGGGGGATGGACTGAAGCTTTCTTT. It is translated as CASSPWSNSLGGGWTEAFF.

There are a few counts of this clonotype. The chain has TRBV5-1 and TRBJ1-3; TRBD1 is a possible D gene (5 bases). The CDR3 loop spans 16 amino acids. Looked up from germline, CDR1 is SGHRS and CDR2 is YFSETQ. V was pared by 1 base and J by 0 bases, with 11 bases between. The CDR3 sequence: CASSLLTGLSGNTIYF. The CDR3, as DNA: TGCGCCAGCAGCTTGCTCACAGGACTCTCTGGAAACACCATATATTTT.

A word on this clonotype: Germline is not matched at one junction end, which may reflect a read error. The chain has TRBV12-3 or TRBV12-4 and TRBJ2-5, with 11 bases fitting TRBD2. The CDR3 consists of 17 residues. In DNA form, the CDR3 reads TGTGCCAGCAATTTAGCGGGAGGGCCCGCAAAAAGGGAGACCCAGTACTTC. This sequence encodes CASNLAGGPAKRETQYF.

The CDR3 DNA reads as TGTGCCAGCAGCTTCCCCTTTGACAGCCCGCGGGCGCTGAGCTCCTACAATGAGCAGTTCTTC. Protein sequence: CASSFPFDSPRALSSYNEQFF. The chain employs TRBV7-9 and TRBJ2-1, with D possibly being TRBD1 or TRBD2 (5 bases each). The CDR3 runs to 21 residues. The germline CDR1 and CDR2 sequences are SEHNR and FQNEAQ (reference sequence). Trimming removed 3 bases at V and 0 bases at J, with 27 bases between.

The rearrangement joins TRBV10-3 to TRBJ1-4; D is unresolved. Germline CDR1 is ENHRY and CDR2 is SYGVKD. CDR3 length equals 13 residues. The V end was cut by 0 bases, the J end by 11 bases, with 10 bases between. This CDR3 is CAISESARDKLFF. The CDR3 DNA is TGTGCCATCAGTGAGTCCGCCCGTGACAAACTGTTTTTT.